These T cell receptor beta chains were read from a single sample in a study of T cell repertoires in cytomegalovirus infection. TCRdb reanalysed the reads using MiXCR and keeps one entry per CDR3 protein. This sample has 110,000 or so distinct CDR3 sequences; about 33% occur once, and the top ten carry approximately 41%. These receptors' targets are unknown. The sequences come from CD8+ T cells from cultured PBMCs, collected from culture after CMV antigen stimulation. These receptors all stem from a human donor in good health (CMV status not recorded). Some clones in this sample may be carry-over from other donors' samples. CDR3s include the opening cysteine and the closing phenylalanine or tryptophan. D genes are given only for firm matches. Expanded clones are given a class, and other clones once, few, many or no size at all.

CDR3 protein: CASSVLHRSHYGYTF
CDR3 DNA: TGTGCCAGCAGCGTATTACACAGGTCTCACTATGGCTACACCTTC
D gene: -
V gene: TRBV6-1
clone size: few
J gene: TRBJ1-2

CDR3 protein: CASSKDGRGANGYTF
CDR3 DNA: TGCGCCAGCAGCAAAGATGGGCGGGGGGCAAATGGCTACACCTTC
D gene: -
V gene: TRBV4-1
clone size: -
J gene: TRBJ1-2

CDR3 protein: CASSIEGASPLHF
CDR3 DNA: TGTGCCAGCTCAATTGAGGGGGCTTCACCCCTCCACTTT
D gene: TRBD1
V gene: TRBV7-9
clone size: -
J gene: TRBJ1-6

CDR3 protein: CASSLLTPEGAGNTIYF
CDR3 DNA: TGTGCCAGCAGTTTACTCACCCCGGAGGGTGCTGGAAACACCATATATTTT
D gene: -
V gene: TRBV27
clone size: -
J gene: TRBJ1-3

CDR3 protein: CASSSDRATEAFF
CDR3 DNA: TGTGCCAGCAGCTCTGACAGGGCCACTGAAGCTTTCTTT
D gene: TRBD1
V gene: TRBV7-8
clone size: many
J gene: TRBJ1-1

CDR3 protein: CASSLVLPPTSGELTDTQYF
CDR3 DNA: TGTGCCAGCAGCTTAGTTCTACCACCGACTAGCGGGGAGCTCACAGATACGCAGTATTTT
D gene: TRBD2
V gene: TRBV11-2
clone size: many
J gene: TRBJ2-3

CDR3 protein: CASSQSGTGAEKLFF
CDR3 DNA: TGCGCCAGCAGCCAATCAGGGACAGGGGCGGAAAAACTGTTTTTT
D gene: TRBD1
V gene: TRBV4-3
clone size: many
J gene: TRBJ1-4

CDR3 protein: CASSFPSGGAENNEQFF
CDR3 DNA: TGTGCCAGCAGTTTTCCGAGCGGGGGGGCGGAGAACAATGAGCAGTTCTTC
D gene: TRBD2
V gene: TRBV7-4
clone size: -
J gene: TRBJ2-1

CDR3 protein: CASSPSVRGSYEQYF
CDR3 DNA: TGTGCCAGCAGCCCGTCGGTGAGGGGCTCCTACGAGCAGTACTTC
D gene: -
V gene: TRBV7-2
clone size: few
J gene: TRBJ2-7

CDR3 protein: CASSLTRQGYEQYF
CDR3 DNA: TGTGCCAGCAGCTTAACCAGGCAGGGCTACGAGCAGTACTTC
D gene: -
V gene: TRBV7-6
clone size: medium-sized
J gene: TRBJ2-7

CDR3 protein: CASSGQGVNEQFF
CDR3 DNA: TGTGCCAGCAGCGGACAGGGGGTCAATGAGCAGTTCTTC
D gene: TRBD1
V gene: TRBV7-9
clone size: few
J gene: TRBJ2-1

CDR3 protein: CAISGSPGQNYGYTF
CDR3 DNA: TGTGCCATCAGTGGATCTCCGGGACAGAACTATGGCTACACCTTC
D gene: TRBD1
V gene: TRBV10-3
clone size: many
J gene: TRBJ1-2

CDR3 protein: CASSQGQTSNQPQHF
CDR3 DNA: TGTGCCAGCAGCCAGGGACAGACTAGCAATCAGCCCCAGCATTTT
D gene: TRBD1
V gene: TRBV7-9
clone size: -
J gene: TRBJ1-5

CDR3 protein: CSARDRGGTDTQYF
CDR3 DNA: TGCAGTGCAAGGGACAGGGGAGGCACAGATACGCAGTATTTT
D gene: TRBD1
V gene: TRBV20-1
clone size: few
J gene: TRBJ2-3

CDR3 protein: CASSYSSDGTGELFF
CDR3 DNA: TGTGCCAGCAGTTACTCGTCGGACGGCACCGGGGAGCTGTTTTTT
D gene: -
V gene: TRBV6-2/TRBV6-3
clone size: few
J gene: TRBJ2-2

CDR3 protein: CASSPGQMSNYGYTF
CDR3 DNA: TGCGCCAGCAGCCCGGGACAGATGAGTAACTATGGCTACACCTTC
D gene: TRBD1
V gene: TRBV4-1
clone size: few
J gene: TRBJ1-2

CDR3 protein: CATSDSRDPADTQYF
CDR3 DNA: TGTGCCACCAGTGATTCCCGGGACCCTGCGGATACGCAGTATTTT
D gene: -
V gene: TRBV24-1
clone size: few
J gene: TRBJ2-3

CDR3 protein: CASRLTGAPSYEQYF
CDR3 DNA: TGCGCCAGCAGATTGACAGGGGCCCCCTCCTACGAGCAGTACTTC
D gene: TRBD1
V gene: TRBV5-1
clone size: -
J gene: TRBJ2-7

CDR3 protein: CATSSMGVLAYNEQFF
CDR3 DNA: TGTGCCACCAGTAGTATGGGGGTCCTGGCGTACAATGAGCAGTTCTTC
D gene: -
V gene: TRBV19
clone size: -
J gene: TRBJ2-1

CDR3 protein: CASSLKTSGALGTEAFF
CDR3 DNA: TGTGCCAGCAGCTTAAAAACATCGGGGGCGTTGGGCACTGAAGCTTTCTTT
D gene: -
V gene: TRBV7-6
clone size: few
J gene: TRBJ1-1

CDR3 protein: CASSFRSVRETQYF
CDR3 DNA: TGTGCCAGCAGTTTTCGATCGGTGAGGGAGACCCAGTACTTC
D gene: -
V gene: TRBV12-3/TRBV12-4
clone size: few
J gene: TRBJ2-5

CDR3 protein: CASSQGSGVGNQPQHF
CDR3 DNA: TGTGCCAGCAGCCAAGGATCAGGGGTAGGCAATCAGCCCCAGCATTTT
D gene: -
V gene: TRBV4-2
clone size: few
J gene: TRBJ1-5

CDR3 protein: CASSLWTDEAFF
CDR3 DNA: TGTGCCAGCAGCTTGTGGACAGATGAAGCTTTCTTT
D gene: -
V gene: TRBV5-5
clone size: -
J gene: TRBJ1-1

CDR3 protein: CASSGLVQGETQYF
CDR3 DNA: TGTGCCAGCAGTGGGCTCGTGCAGGGAGAGACCCAGTACTTC
D gene: -
V gene: TRBV2
clone size: -
J gene: TRBJ2-5

CDR3 protein: CASSWAGGVGYEQYF
CDR3 DNA: TGTGCCAGCAGCTGGGCGGGGGGGGTAGGCTACGAGCAGTACTTC
D gene: TRBD2
V gene: TRBV5-6
clone size: -
J gene: TRBJ2-7

CDR3 protein: CASSSPYRDIQYF
CDR3 DNA: TGTGCCAGCAGTTCCCCCTACAGGGACATTCAGTACTTC
D gene: -
V gene: TRBV12-3/TRBV12-4
clone size: -
J gene: TRBJ2-4

CDR3 protein: CASSSRETQYF
CDR3 DNA: TGTGCCAGCAGCTCCAGAGAGACCCAGTACTTC
D gene: -
V gene: TRBV7-2
clone size: few
J gene: TRBJ2-5

CDR3 protein: CASLEATGTQYF
CDR3 DNA: TGTGCCAGCCTTGAGGCCACGGGGACCCAGTACTTC
D gene: -
V gene: TRBV6-5
clone size: -
J gene: TRBJ2-5

CDR3 protein: CASSGLTGAYEQYF
CDR3 DNA: TGTGCCAGCAGTGGTTTGACAGGGGCATACGAGCAGTACTTC
D gene: TRBD1
V gene: TRBV12-3/TRBV12-4
clone size: many
J gene: TRBJ2-7

CDR3 protein: CASSYSSLMNTEAFF
CDR3 DNA: TGTGCCAGCAGTTACTCTTCTTTGATGAACACTGAAGCTTTCTTT
D gene: -
V gene: TRBV6-6
clone size: -
J gene: TRBJ1-1

CDR3 protein: CASSLASGSPLHF
CDR3 DNA: TGTGCCAGCAGCTTAGCGAGTGGGTCACCCCTCCACTTT
D gene: -
V gene: TRBV7-2
clone size: few
J gene: TRBJ1-6

CDR3 protein: CASSLARITDTQYF
CDR3 DNA: TGTGCCAGCAGCTTAGCCAGGATCACAGATACGCAGTATTTT
D gene: -
V gene: TRBV7-4
clone size: few
J gene: TRBJ2-3

CDR3 protein: CASSPRTGNYGYTF
CDR3 DNA: TGTGCCAGTAGTCCGAGGACAGGGAACTATGGCTACACCTTC
D gene: TRBD1
V gene: TRBV19
clone size: many
J gene: TRBJ1-2

CDR3 protein: CASSWGSLEAFF
CDR3 DNA: TGTGCCAGCAGCTGGGGTTCCTTGGAAGCTTTCTTT
D gene: -
V gene: TRBV5-3
clone size: -
J gene: TRBJ1-1

CDR3 protein: CASSPPPPNTEAFF
CDR3 DNA: TGTGCCAGCAGCCCACCCCCCCCCAACACTGAAGCTTTCTTT
D gene: -
V gene: TRBV7-2
clone size: -
J gene: TRBJ1-1

CDR3 protein: CASSELGREGEQYF
CDR3 DNA: TGTGCCAGCAGTGAACTGGGCAGGGAGGGCGAGCAGTACTTC
D gene: TRBD2
V gene: TRBV2
clone size: few
J gene: TRBJ2-7

CDR3 protein: CASSLGGQVRIYEQYF
CDR3 DNA: TGTGCCAGCAGTTTAGGAGGGCAGGTACGAATCTACGAGCAGTACTTC
D gene: -
V gene: TRBV27
clone size: -
J gene: TRBJ2-7

CDR3 protein: CASSSTTGPDTEAFF
CDR3 DNA: TGTGCCAGCAGTTCAACGACAGGGCCCGACACTGAAGCTTTCTTT
D gene: TRBD1
V gene: TRBV6-5
clone size: -
J gene: TRBJ1-1

CDR3 protein: CSVETPSGVETQYF
CDR3 DNA: TGCAGCGTTGAAACCCCTTCAGGTGTGGAGACCCAGTACTTC
D gene: -
V gene: TRBV29-1
clone size: -
J gene: TRBJ2-5